The 17 T cell receptor beta chains reported below all come from one sample, sequenced in a study of T-cell memory formation after mild COVID-19. TCRdb itself ran the 5' RACE reads through MiXCR, one entry per CDR3 protein. The sample consists of 80,000 to 90,000 distinct CDR3 sequences, 20% to 30% of them appearing once. Sample: PBMCs or a T cell subset sorted from them (not recorded which). The receptors were gathered from a man aged 18 to 30 who had mild COVID-19 (a few samples of this study predate the infection). Cell type and time point are not known.

This clonotype turned up a few times. The chain uses TRBV29-1 and TRBJ2-5; 12 bases line up with TRBD1. The CDR3 is 15 amino acids. Germline loops: CDR1 SQVTM, CDR2 ANQGSEA. V dropped 5 bases and J dropped 5; count of bases not matched to a gene: 9. CDR3 in amino acids: CSVRPGTGGEETQYF. As DNA, the CDR3 is TGCAGCGTTCGACCCGGGACAGGGGGCGAGGAGACCCAGTACTTC.

V and J are TRBV5-1 and TRBJ1-6; 7 bases align to TRBD1. Germline loops: CDR1 SGHRS, CDR2 YFSETQ. The CDR3 is made up of 15 amino acids. Losses at the gene ends were 5 bases for V and 4 bases for J; bases not matched to a gene: 6. Here the CDR3 reads CASRLPGQYNSPLHF. The CDR3 DNA follows: TGCGCCAGCAGACTACCGGGACAGTATAATTCACCCCTCCACTTT.

This clonotype was seen a few times. The chain couples TRBV7-9 to TRBJ2-1; D not resolved. The CDR3 consists of 12 residues. CDR1 and CDR2 from the germline V gene are SEHNR and FQNEAQ (reference sequence). V was clipped by 4 bases and J by 8 bases, with 9 bases between them. CDR3 nucleotide sequence: TGTGCCAGCAGCTACTCCGGTTATGAGCAGTTCTTC. Protein: CASSYSGYEQFF.

This clonotype occurred a few times. V and J are TRBV20-1 and TRBJ2-1; possible D gene TRBD1, 7 bases. This CDR3 is built from 15 residues. The germline gives CDR1 DFQATT, CDR2 SNEGSKA (reference sequence). The germline V and J ends were trimmed by 6 bases and 2 bases, with 17 bases remaining between them. The CDR3 region is CSANARGDPYNEQFF. DNA of the CDR3: TGCAGTGCCAATGCCAGGGGGGATCCCTACAATGAGCAGTTCTTC.

V and J are TRBV5-4 and TRBJ2-3, with 8 nucleotides matching TRBD2. The CDR3 is made up of 15 amino acids. Germline V gene sequence: CDR1 SGHNT, CDR2 YYREEE (reference sequence). After removal of 3 bases from V and 3 bases from J, the junction contained 6 bases not matched to a gene. The CDR3 bases are TGTGCCAGCAGCTCCCCGGGGGGGGTGACAGATACGCAGTATTTT. It encodes CASSSPGGVTDTQYF.

This clonotype was detected only a few times. The chain combines TRBV12-3 or TRBV12-4 with TRBJ2-3; no firm D call. V was clipped by 5 bases and J by 3 bases, with 9 bases between them. The CDR3 sequence is 13 residues long. Here the CDR3 DNA reads TGTGCCAGCAGTCTAGGCACTACAGATACGCAGTATTTT. Translated, it gives CASSLGTTDTQYF.

This clonotype was seen only a few times. The chain links TRBV7-6 to TRBJ1-1, with D tentatively TRBD1 (5 bases). The CDR3 sequence is 14 residues long. The ends were cut back, 5 bases at V and 5 bases at J, with 15 bases in the middle. Germline V gene data show CDR1 as SGHVS and CDR2 as FNYEAQ. The CDR3 loop is CASSLRATGTEAFF. The CDR3 DNA follows: TGTGCCAGCAGCCTACGGGCAACAGGAACTGAAGCTTTCTTT.

This chain links TRBV24-1 with TRBJ1-1; D possibly corresponds to TRBD1 (5 bases). Trimming pared 9 bases from V and 10 bases from J, leaving 20 bases between. CDR1 is KGHDR, CDR2 SFDVKD, per germline. CDR3 size: 13 residues. As DNA, the CDR3 is TGTGCCACCCCTCCGAGGAGGGGACGGGTAGCTTTCTTT. It translates to CATPPRRGRVAFF.

This clonotype was counted only a few times. The V call is TRBV20-1, the J call TRBJ2-3; D is unclear. This CDR3 is 12 amino acids long. From germline, CDR1 is DFQATT and CDR2 SNEGSKA (reference sequence). The ends were cut back, 5 bases at V and 4 bases at J, with 10 bases in the middle. The CDR3 DNA is TGCAGTGCTCTGCCCCCCGCAGATACGCAGTATTTT. This translates into CSALPPADTQYF.

This chain connects TRBV4-1 to TRBJ1-2; 7 positions agree with TRBD1. Germline V gene lookup returns CDR1 MGHRA and CDR2 YSYEKL. V was pared by 4 bases and J by 7 bases, with 15 bases of the junction left unmatched. This CDR3 is 16 amino acids long. CDR3 nucleotides: TGCGCCAGCAGCCGAGCCGACGGCAGGGGGGAGCGTGGCTACACCTTC. Protein product: CASSRADGRGERGYTF.

The table lists this clonotype with a few counts. The chain carries TRBV29-1 and TRBJ2-5; D might be TRBD1 (6 bases). V lost 0 bases and J lost 5, with 16 bases in between. The CDR3 runs 15 residues. Germline loops: CDR1 SQVTM, CDR2 ANQGSEA. CDR3 in DNA: TGCAGCGTTGAAGATCAGGGGTTACTGGGGGAGACCCAGTACTTC. It is translated as CSVEDQGLLGETQYF.

This chain links TRBV6-2 or TRBV6-3 with TRBJ2-3; D is perhaps TRBD2 (5 bases). CDR1 and CDR2 from the germline V gene are MNHEY and SVGEGT. The length of the CDR3 is 16 residues. Trimming left V 3 bases short and J 0 bases short, with 13 bases between. The DNA for the CDR3 is TGTGCCAGCAGTTATTTGGGCGGGCCTAGCACAGATACGCAGTATTTT. It yields the protein CASSYLGGPSTDTQYF.

This clonotype has a handful of counts. The chain has TRBV9 and TRBJ2-3, with 9 bases lining up with TRBD2. V lost 4 bases and J lost 6; bases outside the gene matches: 12. Germline V gene sequence: CDR1 SGDLS, CDR2 YYNGEE. The CDR3 runs to 16 residues. DNA for the CDR3: TGTGCCAGCAGCCCGCCTAGCGGGGCCGGCTGGGATACGCAGTATTTT. Translating it yields CASSPPSGAGWDTQYF.

The chain couples TRBV7-9 to TRBJ2-7; D might be TRBD2 (5 bases). The CDR3 contains 11 residues. CDR1 and CDR2 from the germline V gene are SEHNR and FQNEAQ (reference sequence). The germline V and J ends were trimmed by 1 base and 9 bases, with 7 bases remaining between them. The CDR3 sequence: CASSLGTVQYF. CDR3 in DNA: TGTGCCAGCAGCTTAGGGACTGTGCAGTACTTC.

The chain joins TRBV12-3 or TRBV12-4 to TRBJ2-7; D possibly matches TRBD1 or TRBD2 (5 bases each). Trimming cost V 3 bases and J 5 bases, with 11 bases left between them. This CDR3 has 13 amino acids. The CDR3 region is CASSFREGHEQYF. CDR3 DNA: TGTGCCAGCAGTTTCAGAGAGGGACACGAGCAGTACTTC.

The CDR3 bases are TGCAGCGTTAGCGGGGACAGCACAGATACGCAGTATTTT. Protein sequence: CSVSGDSTDTQYF. The chain is built from TRBV29-1 and TRBJ2-3; 7 nucleotides align to TRBD2. The CDR3 has 13 residues. Trimming at V came to 5 bases and at J to 0 bases, leaving 2 bases not matched to a gene. Germline CDR1 SQVTM, CDR2 ANQGSEA.

There are a few counts of this clonotype. V and J are TRBV4-1 and TRBJ2-7; D may be TRBD1 (5 bases). The CDR3 has 15 residues. Germline V gene sequence: CDR1 MGHRA, CDR2 YSYEKL. Trimming left V 3 bases short and J 0 bases short, with 12 bases between. The CDR3 DNA reads TGCGCCAGCAGCCATCAGGGCCTTAGCTCCTACGAGCAGTACTTC. Protein sequence: CASSHQGLSSYEQYF.